These 21 T cell receptor beta chains came from one sample sequenced in a study of blood T cell repertoires in COVID-19. Sequenced by immunoSEQ multiplex PCR; TCRdb stores in-frame clones only, minus some. The sample lists 90,000 to 100,000 clones, around nine tenths occurring once. Sequenced sample: peripheral blood. Receptor source: a human donor in a cohort sampled during active COVID-19.

The rearrangement uses TRBV4-1 and TRBJ1-1; D is unresolved. The CDR3 spans 13 residues. Germline CDR1 reads MGHRA; CDR2 reads YSYEKL. V was shortened by 1 base and J by 7 bases, with 10 bases between the two germline ends. The CDR3 nucleotides read TGCGCCAGCAGCCAAGCCCCATGGAGTGAAGCTTTCTTT. Translation gives CASSQAPWSEAFF.

This sequence joins TRBV5-1 and TRBJ1-2; 9 bases agree with TRBD1. The CDR3 totals 14 residues. CDR1 SGHRS and CDR2 YFSETQ come from the germline V gene. V was pared by 3 bases and J by 7 bases, with 7 bases of the junction left unmatched. Here the CDR3 DNA reads TGCGCCAGCAGCTCAACGGGACAGGGAAGTGGCTACACCTTC. Its translation: CASSSTGQGSGYTF.

The V and J genes are TRBV5-4 and TRBJ2-5, with D hard to call. The germline CDR1 and CDR2 sequences are SGHNT and YYREEE (reference sequence). Deletions cut 1 base from V and 1 base from J, with 5 bases between. The CDR3 runs to 13 residues. As DNA, the CDR3 is TGTGCCAGCAGCTTGCCATCCCAAGAGACCCAGTACTTC. It specifies CASSLPSQETQYF. Drawing the rest from reference TRBV5-4 and TRBJ2-5, the complete variable domain is ETGVTQSPTHLIKTRGQQVTLRCSSQSGHNTVSWYQQALGQGPQFIFQYYREEENGRGNFPPRFSGLQFPNYSSELNVNALELDDSALYLCASSLPSQETQYFGPGTRLLVL.

The genes are TRBV6-2 or TRBV6-3 and TRBJ2-5; unclear D gene. Germline V lookup: CDR1 MNHEY, CDR2 SVGEGT. V lost 5 bases and J 9 bases, leaving 13 bases between the germline ends. The CDR3 consists of 12 residues. CDR3 coding DNA: TGTGCCAGCAGTCAGGCCTCAGTGGCCCAGTACTTC. Translating it yields CASSQASVAQYF.

The V gene is TRBV5-1, the J gene TRBJ2-3; D possibly corresponds to TRBD1 (5 bases). Trimming removed 4 bases from V and 6 bases from J, with 15 bases in between. The CDR3 totals 14 residues. CDR1 SGHRS and CDR2 YFSETQ come from the germline V gene. CDR3 protein: CASSQYRQSDTQYF. CDR3 sequence (DNA): TGCGCCAGCAGCCAATACCGACAGTCTGATACGCAGTATTTT.

This chain uses TRBV7-8 with TRBJ1-2; 10 bases line up with TRBD1. CDR3 length: 15 residues. With 5 bases clipped from V and 2 bases from J, the junction kept 5 bases outside the gene matches. Germline loops: CDR1 SGHVS, CDR2 FQNEAQ. The CDR3 nucleotides read TGTGCCAGCAGCGGGACAGGGGAGGGCAACTATGGCTACACCTTC. Protein sequence: CASSGTGEGNYGYTF.

This clone showed up just a few times. The J gene is TRBJ1-2, the V gene TRBV2; D perhaps matches TRBD1 (5 bases). The V and J ends lost 3 bases and 5 bases respectively, with 10 bases between them. Per germline, CDR1 SNHLY and CDR2 FYNNEI. The length of the CDR3 is 13 residues. The CDR3: CASSDGGKYGYTF. The CDR3 DNA reads as TGTGCCAGCAGTGATGGGGGGAAGTATGGCTACACCTTC.

The chain recombines TRBV11-2 with TRBJ2-1, with TRBD2 matching over 8 bases. The CDR3 extends over 15 amino acids. Trimming took 3 bases from V and 4 from J; bases not matched to a gene: 5. CDR1 SGHAT and CDR2 FQNNGV come from the germline V gene. The CDR3 protein is CASSFRAGGYNEQFF. The CDR3 DNA follows: TGTGCCAGCAGCTTTAGGGCGGGAGGTTACAATGAGCAGTTCTTC.

The chain carries TRBV3-1 (or the pseudogene TRBV3-2) and TRBJ2-2; the match to TRBD2 covers 8 bases. The length of the CDR3 is 16 residues. Germline V gene data show CDR1 as LGHDT and CDR2 as YNNKEL (reference sequence). The ends lost 8 bases at V and 1 base at J; junction bases unmatched: 9. As DNA, the CDR3 is TGTGCCAGCTCAAAAGCGGGGGAGCTGAACACCGGGGAGCTGTTTTTT. Translated: CASSKAGELNTGELFF.

This chain uses TRBV15 with TRBJ1-6; D perhaps matches TRBD1 (5 bases). The ends were cut back, 0 bases at V and 9 bases at J, with 9 bases in the middle. The CDR3 sequence is 14 residues long. CDR1 LNHNV and CDR2 YYDKDF come from the germline V gene (reference sequence). CDR3 DNA: TGTGCCACCAGCAGAGACGGGGGTACTTCACCCCTCCACTTT. This gives the protein CATSRDGGTSPLHF.

The chain joins TRBV5-1 to TRBJ1-2; TRBD1 aligns across 10 bases. The CDR3 runs 18 residues. V gave up 3 bases and J gave up 4 bases; unmatched junction bases: 15. Germline V gene sequence: CDR1 SGHRS, CDR2 YFSETQ. This CDR3 is CASSWGSGTGVSPYGYTF. The CDR3 DNA sequence: TGCGCCAGCAGCTGGGGAAGTGGGACAGGGGTCTCTCCCTATGGCTACACCTTC. The whole variable domain, filled in from reference TRBV5-1 and TRBJ1-2, reads KAGVTQTPRYLIKTRGQQVTLSCSPISGHRSVSWYQQTPGQGLQFLFEYFSETQRNKGNFPGRFSGRQFSNSRSEMNVSTLELGDSALYLCASSWGSGTGVSPYGYTFGSGTRLTVV.

This rearrangement joins TRBV30 to TRBJ2-6; TRBD1 is a possible D gene (5 bases). Germline V gene data show CDR1 as GTSNPN and CDR2 as SVGIG (reference sequence). This CDR3 comprises 14 residues. V gave up 4 bases and J gave up 0 bases, with 7 bases separating them. The CDR3 loop is CAWTGNSGANVLTF. CDR3 DNA: TGTGCCTGGACAGGGAACTCTGGGGCCAACGTCCTGACTTTC.

The V call is TRBV2, the J call TRBJ2-2, with a possible D match to TRBD1 (6 bases). CDR1 and CDR2 (germline): SNHLY, FYNNEI. This CDR3 contains 13 residues. Trimming left V 6 bases short and J 1 base short, with 6 bases between. This CDR3 reads CASRGQNTGELFF. The CDR3 bases are TGTGCCAGCAGGGGACAGAACACCGGGGAGCTGTTTTTT.

The chain carries TRBV6-6 and TRBJ1-2, with D maybe TRBD1 (5 bases). From germline, CDR1 is MNHNY and CDR2 SVGAGI (reference sequence). Trimming removed 5 bases from V and 0 bases from J, with 7 bases in between. The CDR3 covers 13 residues. CDR3 amino acids: CASSPTANYGYTF. For the CDR3, the DNA is TGTGCCAGCAGTCCGACAGCTAACTATGGCTACACCTTC.

This chain uses TRBV20-1 with TRBJ1-1; no clear D. CDR3 length: 14 residues. Germline lookup yields CDR1 DFQATT and CDR2 SNEGSKA (reference sequence). V was shortened by 3 bases and J by 5 bases, with 16 bases between the two germline ends. The CDR3 region has the DNA TGCAGTGCTAGTGAGGTTGTCCTCCAGACTGAAGCTTTCTTT. It codes for CSASEVVLQTEAFF.

The chain is built from TRBV27 and TRBJ2-1; 8 bases are shared with TRBD2. J lost 0 bases, V lost 6 bases, and 4 bases had no gene match. The CDR3 is 15 residues long. The germline gives CDR1 MNHEY, CDR2 SMNVEV (reference sequence). The CDR3 reads CASRLAGLSYNEQFF. Written as DNA, the CDR3 is TGTGCCAGCAGGCTAGCGGGTCTCTCCTACAATGAGCAGTTCTTC.

This chain joins TRBV29-1 and TRBJ2-1, with 15 bases matching TRBD2. CDR1 is SQVTM and CDR2 is ANQGSEA in the germline V gene. CDR3 size: 15 residues. After removal of 4 bases from V and 7 bases from J, the junction contained 5 bases not matched to a gene. CDR3 loop: CSVGRTSGGANEQFF. The CDR3 nucleotides are TGCAGCGTTGGTCGGACTAGCGGGGGGGCAAATGAGCAGTTCTTC.

This clone was observed a handful of times. For the CDR3, the DNA is TGCGCCAGCAGCTCCGGCCGTAGCCAGGGGGTCGATGAGCAGTTCTTC. Protein product: CASSSGRSQGVDEQFF. The chain combines TRBV5-1 with TRBJ2-1; 7 bases match TRBD1. V lost 3 bases, J lost 8 bases, and 14 bases stayed unmatched. CDR3 length: 16 residues. CDR1 is SGHRS and CDR2 is YFSETQ in the germline V gene.

The genes are TRBV6-6 and TRBJ1-1, with a possible D match to TRBD1 (5 bases). Germline CDR1 and CDR2: MNHNY and SVGAGI (reference sequence). Between the trimmed V and J ends, which lost 9 bases and 8 bases, there was a span of 13 bases. This CDR3 spans 11 amino acids. CDR3 bases: TGTGCCAGTGCCGACAGATTCGAAGCTTTCTTT. It specifies CASADRFEAFF.

This chain connects TRBV9 to TRBJ2-3; the match to TRBD2 covers 7 bases. The CDR3 totals 15 residues. V trimming: 0 bases; J trimming: 5 bases; junction bases outside the gene matches: 6. The germline V gene encodes CDR1 SGDLS and CDR2 YYNGEE. The CDR3 DNA reads as TGTGCCAGCAGCGTAGAGGGGAGGGAAAGAGATACGCAGTATTTT. Amino acid sequence: CASSVEGRERDTQYF.

This clone appeared a single time. The chain combines TRBV3-1 (or the pseudogene TRBV3-2) with TRBJ2-7, with D maybe TRBD1 (5 bases). Trimming took 8 bases from V and 1 from J, leaving 21 bases between them. The CDR3 extends over 16 amino acids. In germline, CDR1 is LGHDT, CDR2 YNNKEL (reference sequence). CDR3 sequence reads: CASASGRVRSSYEQYF. The CDR3 DNA reads TGTGCCAGCGCTTCTGGCAGGGTGCGAAGTTCCTACGAGCAGTACTTC.